The 30 T cell receptor beta chains reported below all come from one sample, sequenced in a study of OX40 agonist ivuxolimab in advanced cancers. TCRdb's copy holds only in-frame clones and misses some; the assay was immunoSEQ multiplex PCR. Of 13,000 or so clones in the sample, 70% to 80% were seen once. The sample here was CD4+ or CD8+ T cells sorted from blood, taken in a trial of the OX40 agonist ivuxolimab. The origin of the receptors is an adult with an advanced solid tumor such as melanoma, head and neck, liver or kidney cancer.

This chain uses TRBV7-9 with TRBJ1-2; 9 nucleotides align to TRBD1. V gave up 8 bases and J gave up 3 bases; unmatched junction bases: 4. CDR1 is SEHNR and CDR2 is FQNEAQ in the germline V gene (reference sequence). The CDR3 sequence is 13 residues long. This chain's CDR3 is CASFTGGYYGYTF. The DNA of the CDR3 is TGTGCCAGCTTCACAGGGGGCTACTATGGCTACACCTTC.

The CDR3 bases are TGTGCCAGCAGCTTAGCGGGACTAGCGGGAGAGGCGGGGCTAAATACGCAGTATTTT. It codes for CASSLAGLAGEAGLNTQYF. The chain combines TRBV7-6 with TRBJ2-3; 14 bases map to TRBD2. The V and J ends lost 0 bases and 7 bases, in that order; junction bases with no gene match: 12. The CDR3 covers 19 residues. Germline V gives CDR1 SGHVS, CDR2 FNYEAQ.

A few counts support this clone. V usage is TRBV30 and J usage is TRBJ2-1; no definite D call. The CDR3 contains 13 residues. V was shortened by 3 bases and J by 1 base, with 7 bases between the two germline ends. Germline assignment: CDR1 GTSNPN and CDR2 SVGIG (reference sequence). The CDR3 spells CAWRGSSYNEQFF. The CDR3 coding sequence is TGTGCCTGGAGAGGTTCTTCCTACAATGAGCAGTTCTTC.

This clone was counted only a few times. J is TRBJ2-1 and V is TRBV6-4, with TRBD2 identical over 11 bases. Germline V gene lookup returns CDR1 MRHNA and CDR2 SNTAGT. The CDR3 totals 15 residues. The V segment lost 6 bases and the J segment 4 bases; nucleotides outside the gene matches: 5. This CDR3 reads CASSKLAGAYNEQFF. For the CDR3, the DNA is TGTGCCAGCAGCAAACTAGCGGGGGCATACAATGAGCAGTTCTTC.

The V and J genes are TRBV12-5 and TRBJ2-5, with TRBD2 identical over 10 bases. The CDR3 consists of 18 residues. V lost 9 bases and J lost 0; bases outside the gene matches: 16. Germline CDR1 reads LGHNT; CDR2 reads FRNRAP. CDR3 sequence reads: CARCSIRSGRAYQETQYF. DNA of the CDR3: TGTGCTAGGTGTTCTATCCGGAGCGGGAGGGCGTACCAAGAGACCCAGTACTTC.

The rearrangement links TRBV6-1 to TRBJ1-1; D unclear. Trimming removed 6 bases at V and 1 base at J, with 9 bases between. The CDR3 covers 13 residues. CDR1 is MNHNS and CDR2 is SASEGT in the germline V gene. The CDR3 nucleotides are TGTGCCAGCAGGCCCGGGGAGAACACTGAAGCTTTCTTT. It codes for CASRPGENTEAFF.

The gene calls are TRBV4-2 and TRBJ1-2; a weak D match, TRBD1 (5 bases). Looked up from germline, CDR1 is LGHNA and CDR2 is YNFKEQ. V lost 1 base and J 3 bases, leaving 24 bases between the germline ends. The CDR3 is 19 residues long. CDR3 amino acids: CASSQAAGTLGGADYGYTF. The CDR3 DNA reads as TGTGCCAGCAGCCAAGCGGCCGGGACTCTAGGAGGGGCTGACTATGGCTACACCTTC.

This chain uses TRBV6-1 with TRBJ1-2; 7 nucleotides align to TRBD1. The germline V gene has CDR1 MNHNS and CDR2 SASEGT. V shed 4 bases and J 4 bases; nucleotides not matched to a gene: 6. The CDR3 is made up of 14 amino acids. This chain's CDR3 is CASSGTGAVYGYTF. The CDR3 coding sequence is TGTGCCAGCAGTGGAACAGGGGCGGTCTATGGCTACACCTTC.

This chain links TRBV18 with TRBJ2-5, with 11 bases identical to TRBD1. There are 14 residues in the CDR3. Trimming cost V 3 bases and J 4 bases; bases outside gene matches: 1. Germline V gives CDR1 KGHSH, CDR2 LQKENI. The CDR3 sequence is CASSPDRGLETQYF. The CDR3 coding sequence is TGTGCCAGCTCACCGGACAGGGGGCTAGAGACCCAGTACTTC.

The chain couples TRBV19 to TRBJ1-5; perhaps TRBD1 as D (5 bases). V was cut by 5 bases and J by 6 bases, with 14 bases left in between. This CDR3 has 14 residues. Germline values: CDR1 LNHDA, CDR2 SQIVND (reference sequence). In DNA, the CDR3 is TGTGCCAGTAGTTCGTCGCAGGGCGGTCAGCCCCAGCATTTT. As protein: CASSSSQGGQPQHF.

The CDR3 DNA is TGTGCCAGCAGCTCGGGGGGAGAGACCGGGGAGCTGTTTTTT. Amino acid sequence: CASSSGGETGELFF. The chain is built from TRBV27 and TRBJ2-2; TRBD2 matches at 7 bases. This CDR3 spans 14 amino acids. CDR1 MNHEY and CDR2 SMNVEV come from the germline V gene (reference sequence). With 6 bases clipped from V and 5 bases from J, the junction kept 6 bases outside the gene matches.

The chain recombines TRBV6-1 with TRBJ2-7; 8 nucleotides match TRBD1. CDR1 is MNHNS, CDR2 SASEGT, per germline. CDR3 length: 15 residues. V gave up 3 bases and J gave up 3 bases; unmatched junction bases: 7. The CDR3 nucleotides read TGTGCCAGCAGTGAGTACGGGACAGGCCGCTACGAGCAGTACTTC. Translated: CASSEYGTGRYEQYF.

V is TRBV4-3 and J is TRBJ2-1; weak D call: TRBD2 (5 bases). The germline CDR1 and CDR2 sequences are LGHNA and YSLEER. The CDR3 is 16 amino acids. V lost 3 bases, J lost 0 bases, and 12 bases lay in between. The CDR3 coding sequence is TGCGCCAGCAGCCACTCAGCGGAAAGCTCCTACAATGAGCAGTTCTTC. Its protein product is CASSHSAESSYNEQFF.

Here the CDR3 reads CASRLQETQYF. The CDR3 DNA reads as TGTGCCAGCAGATTACAAGAGACCCAGTACTTC. The J gene is TRBJ2-5, the V gene TRBV6-6; no firm D call. Germline assignment: CDR1 MNHNY and CDR2 SVGAGI (reference sequence). The CDR3 is 11 amino acids. The V gene lost 6 bases and the J gene lost 2 bases, with 4 bases spanning the gap.

The rearrangement uses TRBV2 and TRBJ2-1, with TRBD2 matching 8 bases. CDR3 length: 14 residues. The germline gives CDR1 SNHLY, CDR2 FYNNEI. Germline trimming cut 9 bases from V and 6 bases from J; bases unmatched to any gene: 10. The CDR3 reads CASLLADSFNEQFF. CDR3 nucleotides: TGTGCCAGTCTACTAGCGGACTCTTTCAATGAGCAGTTCTTC.

V is TRBV4-1 and J is TRBJ2-7; 7 bases agree with TRBD2. Germline CDR1 MGHRA, CDR2 YSYEKL. This CDR3 is built from 14 residues. Trimming cost V 4 bases and J 3 bases; bases outside gene matches: 6. The CDR3 loop reads CASSPSSGHYEQYF. The CDR3 nucleotides read TGCGCCAGCAGCCCCTCTAGCGGACACTACGAGCAGTACTTC.

The gene calls are TRBV18 and TRBJ1-1; possible D gene TRBD1, 5 bases. Germline lookup yields CDR1 KGHSH and CDR2 LQKENI. The V gene lost 3 bases and the J gene lost 5 bases, with 10 bases spanning the gap. CDR3 size: 13 residues. DNA for the CDR3: TGTGCCAGCTCACCGGGACTTTCAACTGAAGCTTTCTTT. Amino acids: CASSPGLSTEAFF.

This chain links TRBV28 with TRBJ2-3; D is possibly TRBD1 (6 bases). V gave up 5 bases and J gave up 6 bases, with 21 bases separating them. The CDR3 is 16 residues long. Germline V gene lookup returns CDR1 MDHEN and CDR2 SYDVKM. CDR3 nucleotide sequence: TGTGCCAGCAGTGTGTCCACAGGGAATCTAGCCGATACGCAGTATTTT. Amino acids: CASSVSTGNLADTQYF.

This clone is large (0.1 to 1%) by share. V and J are TRBV5-1 and TRBJ1-2; D gene unclear. Trimming cost V 0 bases and J 7 bases, with 10 bases left between them. The CDR3 runs to 13 residues. CDR1 and CDR2 from the germline V gene are SGHRS and YFSETQ. CDR3 amino acids: CASSLGAVTGYTF. CDR3 nucleotides: TGCGCCAGCAGCTTGGGGGCGGTGACTGGCTACACCTTC.

The rearrangement joins TRBV7-8 to TRBJ1-1; tentative D call: TRBD1 (5 bases). Trimming cost V 1 base and J 12 bases, with 15 bases left between them. In germline, CDR1 is SGHVS, CDR2 FQNEAQ. CDR3 length: 13 residues. CDR3 sequence reads: CASSLVGQTDSFF. CDR3 DNA: TGTGCCAGCAGCTTAGTAGGGCAGACAGATTCTTTCTTT.

This sequence joins TRBV11-2 and TRBJ2-2; D uncertain. Trimming pared 2 bases from V and 5 bases from J, leaving 12 bases between. This CDR3 is 15 amino acids long. Germline CDR1 SGHAT, CDR2 FQNNGV. The CDR3 protein is CASSLIPVGTGELFF. CDR3 in DNA: TGTGCCAGCAGCTTAATCCCCGTGGGTACCGGGGAGCTGTTTTTT.

The chain uses TRBV28 and TRBJ2-7, with no clear D. The CDR3 runs 11 residues. Germline assignment: CDR1 MDHEN and CDR2 SYDVKM. Trimming cost V 6 bases and J 6 bases, with 9 bases left between them. CDR3 nucleotides: TGTGCCAGCAGCCCCGGACGCGAGCAGTACTTC. It is translated as CASSPGREQYF.

In its sample, this clone was seen a few times. This chain links TRBV7-3 with TRBJ1-2; D gene uncertain. This CDR3 is built from 10 residues. The V gene lost 10 bases and the J gene lost 8 bases, with 11 bases spanning the gap. CDR1 is SGHTA and CDR2 is FQGTGA in the germline V gene. Here the CDR3 DNA reads TGTGCCATCGCCGAAGGAGGCTACACCTTC. It is translated as CAIAEGGYTF.

V usage is TRBV6-5 and J usage is TRBJ2-7; no clear D gene. The germline V gene encodes CDR1 MNHEY and CDR2 SVGAGI. This CDR3 is 16 amino acids long. V was shortened by 0 bases and J by 0 bases, with 12 bases between the two germline ends. The CDR3 sequence: CASSYSTQAFSYEQYF. The CDR3, as DNA: TGTGCCAGCAGTTACTCGACCCAGGCGTTCTCCTACGAGCAGTACTTC.

The rearrangement uses TRBV4-1 and TRBJ2-7; D unclear. The CDR3 sequence is 14 residues long. V lost 0 bases and J 2 bases, leaving 8 bases between the germline ends. Germline values: CDR1 MGHRA, CDR2 YSYEKL. In nucleotides, the CDR3 is TGCGCCAGCAGCCAAGAACACAGAACCTACGAGCAGTACTTC. Its protein is CASSQEHRTYEQYF.

The gene calls are TRBV6-4 and TRBJ2-7; TRBD2 aligns across 11 bases. J gave up 5 bases and V 3 bases, and 9 bases lay outside the gene matches. Germline loops: CDR1 MRHNA, CDR2 SNTAGT. The CDR3 is 16 amino acids. CDR3 amino acids: CASSEIAGGPSHEQYF. As DNA, the CDR3 is TGTGCCAGCAGTGAGATAGCGGGAGGGCCGAGCCACGAGCAGTACTTC.

The V gene is TRBV15, the J gene TRBJ2-1; tentatively, D is TRBD1 or TRBD2 (5 bases each). The CDR3 extends over 14 amino acids. The germline V gene encodes CDR1 LNHNV and CDR2 YYDKDF (reference sequence). V was pared by 8 bases and J by 0 bases, with 11 bases between. CDR3 in DNA: TGTGCCACCCAGGGAGAAAACTCCTACAATGAGCAGTTCTTC. Encoded protein: CATQGENSYNEQFF.

This clone was seen a handful of times. This sequence joins TRBV7-9 and TRBJ1-2, with D maybe TRBD1 (5 bases). The CDR3 loop spans 16 amino acids. The germline V gene encodes CDR1 SEHNR and CDR2 FQNEAQ (reference sequence). Trimming shortened V by 5 bases and J by 6 bases, and 22 bases separated the two germline ends. The CDR3, as DNA: TGTGCCAGCAGCGGCAGCCAAAAGGGGACGGTGAATGGCTACACCTTC. It specifies CASSGSQKGTVNGYTF. Full variable domain (outside the CDR3, taken from reference TRBV7-9 and TRBJ1-2): DTGVSQNPRHKITKRGQNVTFRCDPISEHNRLYWYRQTLGQGPEFLTYFQNEAQLEKSRLLSDRFSAERPKGSFSTLEIQRTEQGDSAMYLCASSGSQKGTVNGYTFGSGTRLTVV.

The chain combines TRBV27 with TRBJ1-1; 8 bases map to TRBD1. This CDR3 is built from 14 residues. With V trimmed by 3 bases and J by 8 bases, 8 bases remained unmatched. The germline V gene has CDR1 MNHEY and CDR2 SMNVEV (reference sequence). The CDR3 DNA is TGTGCCAGCAGTTTTTTCGGACAGGGTCGGGAAGCTTTCTTT. The encoded protein is CASSFFGQGREAFF.

The chain recombines TRBV2 with TRBJ2-3, with 16 bases fitting TRBD2. The CDR3 runs 17 residues. From germline, CDR1 is SNHLY and CDR2 FYNNEI. With V trimmed by 10 bases and J by 5 bases, 12 bases remained unmatched. The CDR3 nucleotides are TGTGCCACCACTTCCGGGACTAGCGGGGGGGCGAAAGATACGCAGTATTTT. It codes for CATTSGTSGGAKDTQYF.